This entry features one T cell receptor (beta chain) sequence. Unsorted material relied on tens of millions of PBMCs as the source of genomic DNA. The record originates from a study of shared clonotypes between healthy human individuals. The study ran the assay at deep level. An even split of each subset's genomic DNA across several immunoSEQ plates was performed. PCR replicates from unsorted PBMC used roughly 310 ng DNA, and this amount was some 31,000 T cell genomes. Sequencing was performed with immunoSEQ multiplex PCR; in TCRdb, only in-frame clones are kept and a portion is missing. The sample contains about 520,000 clones, 81% of which appear only once. The source of this sequence is a woman aged 40 to 50 in good health. Some clones in this sample may be carry-over from other donors' samples. Input material: PBMCs.

For the CDR3, the DNA is TGTGCCAGCTCAGGGGCGGGAGGGATCTACAATGAGCAGTTCTTC. Residues: CASSGAGGIYNEQFF. This chain connects TRBV18 to TRBJ2-1; 9 bases agree with TRBD2. This CDR3 is 15 amino acids long. V lost 5 bases to trimming and J lost 3 bases; unmatched junction nucleotides: 5. In germline, CDR1 is KGHSH, CDR2 LQKENI. Combining the CDR3 with reference TRBV18 and TRBJ2-1 gives the whole variable domain NAGVMQNPRHLVRRRGQEARLRCSPMKGHSHVYWYRQLPEEGLKFMVYLQKENIIDESGMPKERFSAEFPKEGPSILRIQQVVRGDSAAYFCASSGAGGIYNEQFFGPGTRLTVL.